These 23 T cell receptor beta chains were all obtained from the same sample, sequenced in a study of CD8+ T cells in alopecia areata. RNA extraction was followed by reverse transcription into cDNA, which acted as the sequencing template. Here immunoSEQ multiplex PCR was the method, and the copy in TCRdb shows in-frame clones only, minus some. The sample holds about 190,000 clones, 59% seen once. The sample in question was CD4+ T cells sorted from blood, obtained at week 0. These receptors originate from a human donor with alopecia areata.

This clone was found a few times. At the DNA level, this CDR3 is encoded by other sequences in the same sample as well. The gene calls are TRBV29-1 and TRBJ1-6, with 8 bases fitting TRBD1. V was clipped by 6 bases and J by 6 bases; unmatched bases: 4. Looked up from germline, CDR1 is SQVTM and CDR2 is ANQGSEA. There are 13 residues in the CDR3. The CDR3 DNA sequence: TGCAGCGTCGGACAGGGAATTAATTCACCCCTCCACTTT. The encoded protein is CSVGQGINSPLHF.

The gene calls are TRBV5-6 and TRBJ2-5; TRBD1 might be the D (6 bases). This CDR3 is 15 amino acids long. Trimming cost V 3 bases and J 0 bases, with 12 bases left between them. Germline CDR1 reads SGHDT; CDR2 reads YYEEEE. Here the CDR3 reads CASSSAQGNQETQYF. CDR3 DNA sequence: TGTGCCAGCAGCTCAGCACAGGGAAACCAAGAGACCCAGTACTTC. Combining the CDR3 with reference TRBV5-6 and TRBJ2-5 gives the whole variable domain DAGVTQSPTHLIKTRGQQVTLRCSPKSGHDTVSWYQQALGQGPQFIFQYYEEEERQRGNFPDRFSGHQFPNYSSELNVNALLLGDSALYLCASSSAQGNQETQYFGPGTRLLVL.

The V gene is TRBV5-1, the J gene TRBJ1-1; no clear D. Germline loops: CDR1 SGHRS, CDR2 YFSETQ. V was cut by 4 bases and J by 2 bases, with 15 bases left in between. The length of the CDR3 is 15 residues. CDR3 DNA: TGCGCCAGCAGCCCCCGGGAGGCCTTTAACACTGAAGCTTTCTTT. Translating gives CASSPREAFNTEAFF.

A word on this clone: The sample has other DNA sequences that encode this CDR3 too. CDR3 sequence: CSVVDAGTEAFF. The DNA for the CDR3 is TGCAGCGTTGTTGATGCAGGCACTGAAGCTTTCTTT. The chain is built from TRBV29-1 and TRBJ1-1; D is unresolved. CDR3 length: 12 residues. V lost 4 bases and J 4 bases, leaving 10 bases between the germline ends. CDR1 SQVTM and CDR2 ANQGSEA come from the germline V gene.

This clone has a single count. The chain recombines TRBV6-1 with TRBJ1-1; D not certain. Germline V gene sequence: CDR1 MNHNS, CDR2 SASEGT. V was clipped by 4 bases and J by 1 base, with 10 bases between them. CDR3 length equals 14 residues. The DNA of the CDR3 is TGTGCCAGCAGTGTTCGTCCAGAGAACACTGAAGCTTTCTTT. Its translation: CASSVRPENTEAFF.

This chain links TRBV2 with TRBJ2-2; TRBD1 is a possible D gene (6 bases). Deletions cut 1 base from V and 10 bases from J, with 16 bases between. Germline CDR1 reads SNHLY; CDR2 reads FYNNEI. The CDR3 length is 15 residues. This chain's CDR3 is CASSEDLGGRQELFF. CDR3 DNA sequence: TGTGCCAGCAGTGAAGACCTTGGGGGCCGGCAGGAGCTGTTTTTT.

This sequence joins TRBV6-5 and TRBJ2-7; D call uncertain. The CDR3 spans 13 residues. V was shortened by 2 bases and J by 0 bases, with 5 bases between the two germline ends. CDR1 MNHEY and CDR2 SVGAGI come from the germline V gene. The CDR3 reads CASSYAVSYEQYF. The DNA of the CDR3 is TGTGCCAGCAGTTACGCGGTCTCCTACGAGCAGTACTTC.

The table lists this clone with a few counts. The CDR3 here is CASTLSATHTGELFF. Here the CDR3 DNA reads TGTGCCAGCACCCTGTCTGCAACTCACACCGGGGAGCTGTTTTTT. This rearrangement joins TRBV6-5 to TRBJ2-2; D gene uncertain. Trimming took 7 bases from V and 3 from J, leaving 15 bases between them. The CDR3 covers 15 residues. The germline CDR1 and CDR2 sequences are MNHEY and SVGAGI.

The CDR3 DNA follows: TGTGCCAGCACCGCGACAGGCTCTAATGAAAAACTGTTTTTT. Protein product: CASTATGSNEKLFF. The J gene is TRBJ1-4, the V gene TRBV7-9, with D perhaps TRBD1 (6 bases). V was pared by 7 bases and J by 3 bases, with 12 bases between. Germline loops: CDR1 SEHNR, CDR2 FQNEAQ (reference sequence). The CDR3 is made up of 14 amino acids.

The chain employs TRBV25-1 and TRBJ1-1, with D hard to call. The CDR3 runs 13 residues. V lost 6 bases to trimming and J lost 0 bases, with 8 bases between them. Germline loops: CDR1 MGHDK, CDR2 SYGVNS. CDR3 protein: CASSPRLNTEAFF. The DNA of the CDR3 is TGTGCCAGCAGCCCAAGGTTGAACACTGAAGCTTTCTTT.

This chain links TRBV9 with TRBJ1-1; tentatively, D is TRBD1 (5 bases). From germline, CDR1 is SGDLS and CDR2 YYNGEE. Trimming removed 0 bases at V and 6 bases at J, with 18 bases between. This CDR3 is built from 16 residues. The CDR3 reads CASSVAPDSLWAEAFF. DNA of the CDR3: TGTGCCAGCAGCGTAGCTCCCGACAGCCTTTGGGCTGAAGCTTTCTTT.

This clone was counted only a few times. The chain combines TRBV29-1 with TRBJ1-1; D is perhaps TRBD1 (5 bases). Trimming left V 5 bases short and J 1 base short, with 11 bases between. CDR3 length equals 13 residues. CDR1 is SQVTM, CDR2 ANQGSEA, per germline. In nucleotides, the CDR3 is TGCAGCGTTAGGAGACAGACGAACACTGAAGCTTTCTTT. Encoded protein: CSVRRQTNTEAFF. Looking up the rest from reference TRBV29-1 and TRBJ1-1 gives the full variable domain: SAVISQKPSRDICQRGTSLTIQCQVDSQVTMMFWYRQQPGQSLTLIATANQGSEATYESGFVIDKFPISRPNLTFSTLTVSNMSPEDSSIYLCSVRRQTNTEAFFGQGTRLTVV.

The CDR3 here is CASSQEGLAGELFF. The CDR3, as DNA: TGCGCCAGCAGCCAAGAGGGACTAGCCGGGGAGCTGTTTTTT. This chain uses TRBV4-1 with TRBJ2-2; 8 bases map to TRBD2. Germline CDR1 MGHRA, CDR2 YSYEKL. After removal of 0 bases from V and 6 bases from J, the junction contained 0 bases not matched to a gene. CDR3 length equals 14 residues.

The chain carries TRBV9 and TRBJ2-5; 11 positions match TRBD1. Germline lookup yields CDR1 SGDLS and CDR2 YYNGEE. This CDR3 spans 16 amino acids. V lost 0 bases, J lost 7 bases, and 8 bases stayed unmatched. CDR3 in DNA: TGTGCCAGCAGCGTAGCTGGGACAGGGGGTCGGGGGACCCAGTACTTC. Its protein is CASSVAGTGGRGTQYF.

CDR3: CAWSAGGQDTQYF. The CDR3 DNA follows: TGTGCCTGGAGCGCAGGGGGCCAAGATACGCAGTATTTT. The chain joins TRBV30 to TRBJ2-3; 8 nucleotides align to TRBD1. Germline assignment: CDR1 GTSNPN and CDR2 SVGIG (reference sequence). The CDR3 extends over 13 amino acids. The J segment lost 5 bases and the V segment lost 3 bases, leaving 4 bases of the junction unmatched.

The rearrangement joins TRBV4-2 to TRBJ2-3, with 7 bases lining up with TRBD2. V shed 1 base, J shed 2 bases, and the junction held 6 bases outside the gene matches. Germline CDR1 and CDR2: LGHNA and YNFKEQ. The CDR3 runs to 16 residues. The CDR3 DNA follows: TGTGCCAGCAGCCAAGTTAGCGGGTTCCCCACAGATACGCAGTATTTT. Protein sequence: CASSQVSGFPTDTQYF.

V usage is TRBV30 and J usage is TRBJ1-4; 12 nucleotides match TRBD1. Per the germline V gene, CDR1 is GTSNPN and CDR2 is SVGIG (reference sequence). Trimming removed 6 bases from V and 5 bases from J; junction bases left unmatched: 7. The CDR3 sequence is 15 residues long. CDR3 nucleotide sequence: TGTGCCTGTCTGGGACAGGGGGCTATAAATGAAAAACTGTTTTTT. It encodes CACLGQGAINEKLFF.

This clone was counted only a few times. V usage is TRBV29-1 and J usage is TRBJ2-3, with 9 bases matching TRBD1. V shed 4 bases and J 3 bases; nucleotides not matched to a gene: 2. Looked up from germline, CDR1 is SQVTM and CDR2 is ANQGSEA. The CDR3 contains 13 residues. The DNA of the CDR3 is TGCAGCGTTGGGGACAGGGCGACAGATACGCAGTATTTT. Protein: CSVGDRATDTQYF.

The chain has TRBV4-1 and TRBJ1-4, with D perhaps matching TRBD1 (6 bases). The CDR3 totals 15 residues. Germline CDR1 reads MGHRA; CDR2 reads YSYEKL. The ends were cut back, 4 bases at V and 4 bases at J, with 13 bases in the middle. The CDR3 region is CASSPRGAGNEKLFF. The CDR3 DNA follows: TGCGCCAGCAGCCCGCGGGGGGCAGGTAATGAAAAACTGTTTTTT.

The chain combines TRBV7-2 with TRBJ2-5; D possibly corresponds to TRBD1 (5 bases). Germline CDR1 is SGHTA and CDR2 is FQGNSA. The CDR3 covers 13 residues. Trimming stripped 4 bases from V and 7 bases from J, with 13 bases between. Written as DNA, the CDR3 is TGTGCCAGCAGCTCGCAATCCCAGGGGACCCAGTACTTC. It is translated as CASSSQSQGTQYF.

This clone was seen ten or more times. The CDR3: CAISDPAVEGKLFF. Here the CDR3 DNA reads TGTGCCATCAGTGACCCAGCTGTAGAGGGAAAACTGTTTTTT. The J gene is TRBJ1-4, the V gene TRBV10-3; D unclear. Germline V CDR1 and CDR2: ENHRY, SYGVKD. This CDR3 has 14 residues. Trimming pared 3 bases from V and 10 bases from J, leaving 15 bases between.

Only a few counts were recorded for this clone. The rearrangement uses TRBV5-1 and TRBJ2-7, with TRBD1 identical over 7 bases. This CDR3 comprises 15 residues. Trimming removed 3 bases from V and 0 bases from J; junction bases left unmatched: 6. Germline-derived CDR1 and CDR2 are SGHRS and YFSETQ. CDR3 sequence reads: CASSYGQDSSYEQYF. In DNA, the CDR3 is TGCGCCAGCAGCTACGGACAGGACAGCTCCTACGAGCAGTACTTC.

Written as DNA, the CDR3 is TGTGCCTGGAGAGCCCGGGGGCGTCAGCAGTTCTTC. This encodes CAWRARGRQQFF. The chain employs TRBV30 and TRBJ2-1; TRBD1 or TRBD2 may be the D gene (6 bases each). The V gene lost 3 bases and the J gene lost 11 bases, with 14 bases spanning the gap. The CDR3 spans 12 residues. The germline V gene encodes CDR1 GTSNPN and CDR2 SVGIG (reference sequence). The full variable domain, rest sourced from reference TRBV30 and TRBJ2-1, is SQTIHQWPATLVQPVGSPLSLECTVEGTSNPNLYWYRQAAGRGLQLLFYSVGIGQISSEVPQNLSASRPQDRQFILSSKKLLLSDSGFYLCAWRARGRQQFFGPGTRLTVL.